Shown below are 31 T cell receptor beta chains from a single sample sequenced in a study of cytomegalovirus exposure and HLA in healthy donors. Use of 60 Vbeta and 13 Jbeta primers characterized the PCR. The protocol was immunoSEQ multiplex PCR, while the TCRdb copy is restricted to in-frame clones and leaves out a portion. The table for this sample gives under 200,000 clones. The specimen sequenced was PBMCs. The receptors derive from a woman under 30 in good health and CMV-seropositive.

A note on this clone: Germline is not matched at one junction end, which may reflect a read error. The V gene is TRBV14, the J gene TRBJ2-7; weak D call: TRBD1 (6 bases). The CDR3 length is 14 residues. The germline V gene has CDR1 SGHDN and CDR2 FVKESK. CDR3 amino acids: CASSLRDTSHEQYF. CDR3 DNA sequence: TGTGCCAGCAGCCTCCGGGACACCTCCCACGAGCAGTACTTC.

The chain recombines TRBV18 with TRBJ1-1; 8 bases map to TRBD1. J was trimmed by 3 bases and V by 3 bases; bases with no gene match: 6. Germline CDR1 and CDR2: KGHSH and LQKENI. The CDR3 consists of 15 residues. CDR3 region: CASSPYRQGHTEAFF. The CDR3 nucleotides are TGTGCCAGCTCACCTTATCGACAGGGGCACACTGAAGCTTTCTTT.

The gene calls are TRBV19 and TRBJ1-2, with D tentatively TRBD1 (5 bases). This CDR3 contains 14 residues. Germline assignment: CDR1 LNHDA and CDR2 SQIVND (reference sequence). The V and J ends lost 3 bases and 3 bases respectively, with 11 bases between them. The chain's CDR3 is CASSIGQGYYGYTF. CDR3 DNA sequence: TGTGCCAGTAGTATTGGCCAGGGCTACTATGGCTACACCTTC.

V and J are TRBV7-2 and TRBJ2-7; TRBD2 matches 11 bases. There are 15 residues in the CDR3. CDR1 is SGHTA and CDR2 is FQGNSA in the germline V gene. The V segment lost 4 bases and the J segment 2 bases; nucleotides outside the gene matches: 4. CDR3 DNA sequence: TGTGCCAGCAGCTCTAGACTAGCGGGGCCCTACGAGCAGTACTTC. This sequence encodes CASSSRLAGPYEQYF. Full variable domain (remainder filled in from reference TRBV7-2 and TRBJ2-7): GAGVSQSPSNKVTEKGKDVELRCDPISGHTALYWYRQSLGQGLEFLIYFQGNSAPDKSGLPSDRFSAERTGGSVSTLTIQRTQQEDSAVYLCASSSRLAGPYEQYFGPGTRLTVT.

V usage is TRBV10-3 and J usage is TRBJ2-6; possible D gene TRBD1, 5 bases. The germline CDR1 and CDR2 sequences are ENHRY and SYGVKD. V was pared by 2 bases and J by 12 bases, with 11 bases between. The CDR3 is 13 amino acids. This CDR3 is CAISETTVSVLTF. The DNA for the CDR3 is TGTGCCATCAGTGAGACGACAGTCTCCGTCCTGACTTTC.

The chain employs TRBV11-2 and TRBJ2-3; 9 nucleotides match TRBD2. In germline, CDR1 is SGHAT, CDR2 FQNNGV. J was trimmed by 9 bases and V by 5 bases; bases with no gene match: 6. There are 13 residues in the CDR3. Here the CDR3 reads CASSPSGIVTQYF. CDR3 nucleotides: TGTGCCAGCAGCCCTAGCGGGATTGTAACGCAGTATTTT.

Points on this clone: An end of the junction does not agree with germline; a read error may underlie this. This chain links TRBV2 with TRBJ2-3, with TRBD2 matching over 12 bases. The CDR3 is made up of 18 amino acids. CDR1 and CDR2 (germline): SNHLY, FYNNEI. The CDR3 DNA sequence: TGTGCCAGCAGTCAGGGGACTAGCGGGTGGGGAGGCACGGATACGCAGTATTTT. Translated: CASSQGTSGWGGTDTQYF.

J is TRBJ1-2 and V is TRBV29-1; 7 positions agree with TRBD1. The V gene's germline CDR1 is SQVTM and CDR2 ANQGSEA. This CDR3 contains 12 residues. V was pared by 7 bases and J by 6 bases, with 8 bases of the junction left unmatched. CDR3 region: CSGGQLGDGYTF. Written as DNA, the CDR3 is TGCAGCGGGGGACAGCTTGGGGATGGCTACACCTTC.

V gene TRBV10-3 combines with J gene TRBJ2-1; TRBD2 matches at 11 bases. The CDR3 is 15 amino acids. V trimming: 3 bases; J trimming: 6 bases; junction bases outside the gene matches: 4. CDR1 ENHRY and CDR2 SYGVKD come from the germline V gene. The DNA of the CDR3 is TGTGCCATCAGTGACAGACTAGCGGGAATCAATGAGCAGTTCTTC. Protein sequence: CAISDRLAGINEQFF.

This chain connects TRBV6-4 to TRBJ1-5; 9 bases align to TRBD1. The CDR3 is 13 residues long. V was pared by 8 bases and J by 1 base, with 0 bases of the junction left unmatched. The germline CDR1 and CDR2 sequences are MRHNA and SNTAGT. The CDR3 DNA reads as TGTGCCAGCGACAGGGGGAGCAATCAGCCCCAGCATTTT. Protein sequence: CASDRGSNQPQHF.

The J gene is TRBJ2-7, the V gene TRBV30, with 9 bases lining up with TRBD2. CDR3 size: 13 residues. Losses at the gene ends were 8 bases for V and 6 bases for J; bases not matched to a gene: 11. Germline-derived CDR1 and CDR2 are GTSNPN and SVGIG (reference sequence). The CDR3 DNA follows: TGTGCCGGGACTTCTAGCGGGATGGGCGAGCAGTACTTC. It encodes CAGTSSGMGEQYF.

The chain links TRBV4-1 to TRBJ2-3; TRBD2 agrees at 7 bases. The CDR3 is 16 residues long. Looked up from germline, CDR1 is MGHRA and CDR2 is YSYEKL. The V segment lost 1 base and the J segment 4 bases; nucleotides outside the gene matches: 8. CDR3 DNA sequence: TGCGCCAGCAGCCAAGCAGCAGGGCTAGCGGCAGATACGCAGTATTTT. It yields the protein CASSQAAGLAADTQYF.

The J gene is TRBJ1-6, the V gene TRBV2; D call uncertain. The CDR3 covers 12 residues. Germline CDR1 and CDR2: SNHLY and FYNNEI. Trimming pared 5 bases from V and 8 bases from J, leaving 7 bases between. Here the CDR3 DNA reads TGTGCCAGCAGTCCTACGCATTCACCCCTCCACTTT. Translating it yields CASSPTHSPLHF.

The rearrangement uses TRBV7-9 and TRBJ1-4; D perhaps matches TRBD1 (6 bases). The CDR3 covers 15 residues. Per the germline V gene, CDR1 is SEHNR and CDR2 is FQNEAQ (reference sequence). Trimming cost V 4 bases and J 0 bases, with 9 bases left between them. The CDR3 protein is CASSSSGATNEKLFF. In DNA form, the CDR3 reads TGTGCCAGCAGCTCATCAGGGGCAACTAATGAAAAACTGTTTTTT.

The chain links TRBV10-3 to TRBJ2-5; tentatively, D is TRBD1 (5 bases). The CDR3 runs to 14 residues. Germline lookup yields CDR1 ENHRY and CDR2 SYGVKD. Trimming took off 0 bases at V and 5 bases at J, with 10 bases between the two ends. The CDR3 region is CAISESKGAETQYF. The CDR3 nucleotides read TGTGCCATCAGTGAGTCAAAAGGGGCGGAGACCCAGTACTTC.

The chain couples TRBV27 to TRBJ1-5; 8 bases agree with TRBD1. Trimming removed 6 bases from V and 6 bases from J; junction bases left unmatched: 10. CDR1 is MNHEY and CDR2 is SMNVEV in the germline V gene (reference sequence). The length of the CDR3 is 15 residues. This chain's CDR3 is CASSETGDYSQPQHF. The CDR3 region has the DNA TGTGCCAGCAGCGAGACAGGGGATTATAGTCAGCCCCAGCATTTT.

This CDR3 reads CASSLSRPDTEAFF. The CDR3 bases are TGCGCCAGCAGCTTGTCCAGGCCCGACACTGAAGCTTTCTTT. V usage is TRBV5-1 and J usage is TRBJ1-1; D is unresolved. V dropped 1 base and J dropped 3 bases, with 10 bases sitting between them. CDR3 length: 14 residues. Germline V CDR1 and CDR2: SGHRS, YFSETQ.

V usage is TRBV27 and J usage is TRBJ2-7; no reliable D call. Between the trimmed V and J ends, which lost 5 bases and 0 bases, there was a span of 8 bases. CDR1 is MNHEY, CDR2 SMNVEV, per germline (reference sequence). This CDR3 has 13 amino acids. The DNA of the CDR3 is TGTGCCAGCAGTCCCCTAACCTCCTACGAGCAGTACTTC. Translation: CASSPLTSYEQYF.

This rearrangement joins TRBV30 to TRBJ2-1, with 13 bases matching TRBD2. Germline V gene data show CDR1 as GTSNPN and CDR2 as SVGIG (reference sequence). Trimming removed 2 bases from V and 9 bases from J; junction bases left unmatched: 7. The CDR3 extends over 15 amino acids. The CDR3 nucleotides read TGTGCCTGGAGTACCGGACTAGCGGGAGTTGGTGAGCAGTTCTTC. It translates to CAWSTGLAGVGEQFF.

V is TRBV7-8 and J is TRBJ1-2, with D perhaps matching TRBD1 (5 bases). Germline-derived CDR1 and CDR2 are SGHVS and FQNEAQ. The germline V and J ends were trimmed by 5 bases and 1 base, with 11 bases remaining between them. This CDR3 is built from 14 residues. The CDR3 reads CASSPDRHNYGYTF. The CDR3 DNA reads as TGTGCCAGCAGCCCCGACAGACATAACTATGGCTACACCTTC.

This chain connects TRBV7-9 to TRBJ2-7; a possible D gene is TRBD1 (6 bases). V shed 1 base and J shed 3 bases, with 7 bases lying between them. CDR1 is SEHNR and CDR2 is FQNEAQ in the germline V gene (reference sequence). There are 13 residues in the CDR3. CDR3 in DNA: TGTGCCAGCAGCTTAGGGACAGTCTACGAGCAGTACTTC. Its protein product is CASSLGTVYEQYF.

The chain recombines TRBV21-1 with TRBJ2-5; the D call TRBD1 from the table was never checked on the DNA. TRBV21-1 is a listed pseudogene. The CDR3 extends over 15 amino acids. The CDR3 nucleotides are TGTGCCAGCAGTCCTGGCAGGGGGTGGCGGGAGACCCAGTACTTC. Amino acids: CASSPGRGWRETQYF.

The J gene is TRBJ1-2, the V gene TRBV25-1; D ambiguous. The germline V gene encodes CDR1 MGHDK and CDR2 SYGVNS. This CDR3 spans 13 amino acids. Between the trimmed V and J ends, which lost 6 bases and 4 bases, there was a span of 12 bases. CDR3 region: CASSAGGVYGYTF. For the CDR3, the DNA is TGTGCCAGCAGCGCCGGAGGAGTCTATGGCTACACCTTC.

CDR3 in DNA: TGTGCCAGCAGCTTCCTCCTAATAACTCAGGGGGTTACTGAAGCTTTCTTT. Protein sequence: CASSFLLITQGVTEAFF. The chain joins TRBV7-9 to TRBJ1-1; 7 bases line up with TRBD1. The CDR3 has 17 amino acids. The trim removed 3 bases at V and 5 bases at J, leaving 15 bases unmatched. The V gene's germline CDR1 is SEHNR and CDR2 FQNEAQ (reference sequence).

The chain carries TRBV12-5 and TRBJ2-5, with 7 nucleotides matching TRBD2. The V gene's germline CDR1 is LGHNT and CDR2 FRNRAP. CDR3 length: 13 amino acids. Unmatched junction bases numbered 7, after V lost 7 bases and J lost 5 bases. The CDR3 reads CASAPGGWETQYF. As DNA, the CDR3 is TGTGCTAGTGCCCCGGGGGGTTGGGAGACCCAGTACTTC.

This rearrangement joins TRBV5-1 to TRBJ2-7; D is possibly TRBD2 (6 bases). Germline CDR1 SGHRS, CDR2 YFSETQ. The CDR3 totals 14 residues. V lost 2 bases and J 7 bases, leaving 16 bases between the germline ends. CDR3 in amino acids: CASSLGLSGGEQYF. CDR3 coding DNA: TGCGCCAGCAGCTTAGGACTCTCCGGGGGTGAGCAGTACTTC.

CDR3 residues: CASSHGTGGNTEAFF. In nucleotides, the CDR3 is TGTGCCAGCAGTCATGGGACAGGGGGGAACACTGAAGCTTTCTTT. The chain carries TRBV6-5 and TRBJ1-1; 11 bases match TRBD1. CDR1 is MNHEY, CDR2 SVGAGI, per germline. This CDR3 is built from 15 residues. V dropped 5 bases and J dropped 1; count of bases not matched to a gene: 3.

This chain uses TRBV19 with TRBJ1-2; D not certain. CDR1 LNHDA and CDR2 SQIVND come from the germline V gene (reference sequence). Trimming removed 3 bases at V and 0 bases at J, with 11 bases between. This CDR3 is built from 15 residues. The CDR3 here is CASSIAYLTNYGYTF. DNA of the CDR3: TGTGCCAGTAGTATTGCGTACCTTACTAACTATGGCTACACCTTC.

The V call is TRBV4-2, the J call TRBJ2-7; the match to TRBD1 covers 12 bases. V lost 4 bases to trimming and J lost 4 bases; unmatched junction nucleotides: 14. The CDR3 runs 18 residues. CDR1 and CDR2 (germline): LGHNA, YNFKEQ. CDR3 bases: TGTGCCAGCAGCCCCTGGCCGAGGGGGACAGGGGGCAAGTACGAGCAGTACTTC. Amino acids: CASSPWPRGTGGKYEQYF.

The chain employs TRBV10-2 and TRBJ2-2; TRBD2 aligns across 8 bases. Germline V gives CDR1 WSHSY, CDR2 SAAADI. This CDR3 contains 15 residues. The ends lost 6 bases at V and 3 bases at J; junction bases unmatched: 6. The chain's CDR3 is CASRGWREDTGELFF. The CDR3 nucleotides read TGCGCCAGCAGAGGTTGGCGGGAGGACACCGGGGAGCTGTTTTTT.

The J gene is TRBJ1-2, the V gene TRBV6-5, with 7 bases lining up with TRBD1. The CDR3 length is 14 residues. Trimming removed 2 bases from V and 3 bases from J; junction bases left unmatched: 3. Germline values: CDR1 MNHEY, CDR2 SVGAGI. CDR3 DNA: TGTGCCAGCAGTTACGCAACAGGGGACTATGGCTACACCTTC. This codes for CASSYATGDYGYTF.